The rows below give T cell receptor beta chains drawn from one sample of a study of blood T cell repertoires in COVID-19. Generated by immunoSEQ multiplex PCR, the TCRdb table keeps only in-frame clones and is missing some. Of 75,000 to 100,000 clones detected, roughly 84% appear once; the ten largest clones hold roughly 4.5%. Sequenced sample: peripheral blood. The receptors derive from a woman at least 80 years old with acute or convalescent COVID-19. The CDR3 runs from the conserved cysteine through the conserved F or W. Each record gives: J gene, D gene, clone size, V gene, CDR3 DNA, CDR3 protein. The D gene is left open where the match is weak. The size field is filled for only some rows; it gives once, few, many or a size class.

TRBJ1-1	TRBD1	.	TRBV30	TGTGCCTGGAGCCCACAGGGGATGACTGAAGCTTTCTTT	CAWSPQGMTEAFF
TRBJ2-3	TRBD2	.	TRBV19	TGTGCCAGTAGTATAGTAGGGACTAGCGGGGCGAGCACAGATACGCAGTATTTT	CASSIVGTSGASTDTQYF
TRBJ2-5	TRBD1	.	TRBV11-3	TGTGCCAGCAGTCCGGGACAGGGGGCCTCAGAGACCCAGTACTTC	CASSPGQGASETQYF
TRBJ1-4	.	.	TRBV6-5	TGTGCCAGCAGGATCGTTGGGGCGAACGAAAAACTGTTTTTT	CASRIVGANEKLFF
TRBJ2-1	.	.	TRBV7-9	TGTGCCAGCAGCTTAGAGGACAGATCGAATTCCTACAATGAGCAGTTCTTC	CASSLEDRSNSYNEQFF
TRBJ1-2	.	.	TRBV7-8	TGTGCCAGCAGCTCAAATTCGGTGGGCTACACCTTC	CASSSNSVGYTF
TRBJ2-3	.	.	TRBV20-1	TGCAGTGCTAGTATGGGGGGGGCTGGAGATACGCAGTATTTT	CSASMGGAGDTQYF
TRBJ2-3	.	.	TRBV5-6	TGTGCCAGCAGCTTGTGGGCCCGGTTAGGCACAGATACGCAGTATTTT	CASSLWARLGTDTQYF
TRBJ1-5	TRBD1	.	TRBV19	TGTGCCAGTAGTGTTACGGGACAGTGGGTACCGCCCCAGCATTTT	CASSVTGQWVPPQHF
TRBJ2-6	TRBD1	.	TRBV4-2	TGTGCCAGCAGCCATCGGGACAGGACTGGGGCCAACGTCCTGACTTTC	CASSHRDRTGANVLTF
TRBJ2-7	.	.	TRBV6-5	TGTGCCAGCAGTTACAGGGGCCCCCACGAGCAGTACTTC	CASSYRGPHEQYF
TRBJ1-5	.	once	TRBV12-1	TGTGCCAGCAGCGTGCGGCCCCAGCATTTT	CASSVRPQHF
TRBJ2-3	TRBD2	.	TRBV4-2	TGTGCCAGCAGCCAAGGAGGGGCGGGAGAAGGAGATACGCAGTATTTT	CASSQGGAGEGDTQYF
TRBJ1-3	.	.	TRBV18	TGTGCCAGCTCACCGGACACAGCTGGAAACACCATATATTTT	CASSPDTAGNTIYF
TRBJ2-7	TRBD1	.	TRBV19	TGTGCCAGTAGCCGGAGGAGGCGGGACAGGGAGTACGAGCAGTACTTC	CASSRRRRDREYEQYF
TRBJ1-5	.	.	TRBV30	TGTGCCTGGAGTATAGGGGCGCGGAATCAGCCCCAGCATTTT	CAWSIGARNQPQHF
TRBJ1-3	TRBD1	.	TRBV6-5	TGTGCCAGCGGCGCCTCAGGGGGCACTGGAAACACCATATATTTT	CASGASGGTGNTIYF
TRBJ2-1	TRBD2	.	TRBV19	TGTGCCAGTAGTCTCCCCGGGACTAGCGGGAGTGAGCAGTTCTTC	CASSLPGTSGSEQFF
TRBJ1-2	.	.	TRBV21-1	TGTGCCAGCAGCAAAGGATATACAGGGAAATATGGCTACACCTTC	CASSKGYTGKYGYTF
TRBJ2-1	TRBD2	.	TRBV11-2	TGTGCCAGCAGCTTGTTTGGCGGGAGGGCCAATGAGCAGTTCTTC	CASSLFGGRANEQFF
TRBJ2-7	TRBD2	.	TRBV19	TGTGCCAGTAGTATCAGCGGGAGTGCTACCTACGAGCAGTACTTC	CASSISGSATYEQYF
TRBJ1-5	TRBD1	.	TRBV6-5	TGTGCCAGCAGCACAGGGGGCGGGCAGCCCCAGCATTTT	CASSTGGGQPQHF
TRBJ2-5	TRBD2	.	TRBV30	TGTGCCTGTCCCCTAGACCCGACTAGCGGGGGCGTGTACCAAGAGACCCAGTACTTC	CACPLDPTSGGVYQETQYF
TRBJ2-3	TRBD2	once	TRBV4-1	TGCGCCAGCAGCCAAGATCTAGCGGGAGACCCAGATACGCAGTATTTT	CASSQDLAGDPDTQYF
TRBJ2-1	TRBD1	.	TRBV9	TGTGCCAGCAGCCCTCGGACAGGGTGGAACAATGAGCAGTTCTTC	CASSPRTGWNNEQFF
TRBJ1-5	.	.	TRBV9	TGTGCCAGCAGCGTCGACATAAATAGCAATCAGCCCCAGCATTTT	CASSVDINSNQPQHF
TRBJ2-7	.	.	TRBV6-5	TGTGCCAGCAGTTACGGACTTTCCTCCTACGAGCAGTACTTC	CASSYGLSSYEQYF
TRBJ2-2	.	once	TRBV27	TGTGCCAGCAGTTTAAGGGGCGGACACTTGGGCACCGGGGAGCTGTTTTTT	CASSLRGGHLGTGELFF
TRBJ1-2	TRBD1	.	TRBV10-3	TGTGCCATCAGTAGAGGACAGGGAGGCGATGGCTACACCTTC	CAISRGQGGDGYTF
TRBJ1-1	TRBD1	once	TRBV30	TGTGCCTGGACGAGTGACAGGGGAGCTGAAGCTTTCTTT	CAWTSDRGAEAFF
TRBJ2-3	TRBD1	.	TRBV6-5	TGTGCCAGCAGAGACAGGGAAGATACGCAGTATTTT	CASRDREDTQYF
TRBJ2-7	TRBD1	.	TRBV2	TGTGCCAGCAGTGACGACAGGGGTTACACTTACGAGCAGTACTTC	CASSDDRGYTYEQYF
TRBJ1-6	.	.	TRBV28	TGTGCCAGCAGCCCCCGGGGGACCATCAATTCACCCCTCCACTTT	CASSPRGTINSPLHF
TRBJ1-1	.	.	TRBV23-1	TGCGCCAGCAGTCACCAAGCCTTGAACACTGAAGCTTTCTTT	CASSHQALNTEAFF
TRBJ2-6	TRBD1	few	TRBV2	TGTGCCAGCAGGGCCCCGACAGGGAACTCTGGGGCCAACGTCCTGACTTTC	CASRAPTGNSGANVLTF
TRBJ2-2	.	.	TRBV19	TGTGCCAGTAGTATAGATGGTTCGGCGGCGAACACCGGGGAGCTGTTTTTT	CASSIDGSAANTGELFF
TRBJ2-7	TRBD1	.	TRBV5-6	TGTGCCAGCAGCAGGGACAGGGGCTACGAGCAGTACTTC	CASSRDRGYEQYF
TRBJ2-3	TRBD2	.	TRBV7-9	TGTGCCAGCAGCTTCCCCCTCGGGAGGGCCTTAGATACGCAGTATTTT	CASSFPLGRALDTQYF
TRBJ2-7	TRBD1	.	TRBV18	TGTGCCAGCTCCACCAGTCAGGGGGCTGTTTACGAGCAGTACTTC	CASSTSQGAVYEQYF
TRBJ2-2	TRBD2	.	TRBV4-2	TGTGCCAGCAGCCAAGAGCCCGGGACTAGCGGGAGGGCCTCAGGCACCGGGGAGCTGTTTTTT	CASSQEPGTSGRASGTGELFF
TRBJ2-7	.	.	TRBV14	TGTGCCAGCAGCCAAGATAGGGGCAGAACCTACGAGCAGTACTTC	CASSQDRGRTYEQYF
TRBJ1-1	.	.	TRBV27	TGTGCCAGCAGTTTAGGCCGGGTGAACACTGAAGCTTTCTTT	CASSLGRVNTEAFF
TRBJ1-6	.	.	TRBV2	TGTGCCAGCAGTGGGCAGGGGAGCTCCTATAATTCACCCCTCCACTTT	CASSGQGSSYNSPLHF
TRBJ2-7	.	.	TRBV4-2	TGTGCCAGCAGCAAAACAGCCGAGCAGTACTTC	CASSKTAEQYF
TRBJ1-1	.	.	TRBV19	TGTGCCAGTAGCCTCAAGGCGGACACTGAAGCTTTCTTT	CASSLKADTEAFF
TRBJ2-7	.	.	TRBV7-8	TGTGCCAGCAGCTTTCTCCTGACAGGGACTAGCTCCTACGAGCAGTACTTC	CASSFLLTGTSSYEQYF
TRBJ2-1	TRBD1	.	TRBV30	TGTGCCTGGAGTCTACGGGACAGGTCCGGAGGTGAGCAGTTCTTC	CAWSLRDRSGGEQFF
TRBJ2-2	.	.	TRBV6-5	TGTGCCAGCAGTTACTCGCAAGGGGCGTGGACCGGGGAGCTGTTTTTT	CASSYSQGAWTGELFF
TRBJ2-1	TRBD2	.	TRBV5-4	TGTGCCAGCAGCGTCGGACTAGCGGGAGTGGGAGCTGAGCAGTTCTTC	CASSVGLAGVGAEQFF
TRBJ2-4	TRBD1	.	TRBV19	TGTGCCAGTAGTCCTGGACAGGGGGGGAACATTCAGTACTTC	CASSPGQGGNIQYF
TRBJ2-1	.	.	TRBV5-1	TGCGCCAGCAGCTTGGCCGGGGCGGAGGGCCAAGTCAATGAGCAGTTCTTC	CASSLAGAEGQVNEQFF
TRBJ1-2	.	.	TRBV21-1	TGTGCCAGCAGCAAAATCGGCAGGGGACACTATGGCTACACCTTC	CASSKIGRGHYGYTF
TRBJ1-5	.	few	TRBV19	TGTGCCAGCTCCCAGGAGGGTGGCAATCAGCCCCAGCATTTT	CASSQEGGNQPQHF
TRBJ2-2	.	.	TRBV10-3	TGTGCCATCGGCGGAGGTGGGAACACCGGGGAGCTGTTTTTT	CAIGGGGNTGELFF